These 24 T cell receptor beta chains share one sample of origin, sequenced in a study of glioma-infiltrating T cells after dendritic cell vaccination. TCRdb's table, derived via immunoSEQ multiplex PCR, lists solely in-frame clones and lacks some. The top ten hold more than 2.5% of the sample, which has under 130,000 clones, 90% seen once. Time point defined: after dendritic cell vaccination, including at tumor progression/relapse. The sequences come from blood, collected after dendritic cell vaccination. These TCRs come from a human donor with glioblastoma.

This chain connects TRBV11-3 to TRBJ2-3; 7 bases map to TRBD2. J lost 6 bases, V lost 6 bases, and 6 bases had no gene match. The CDR3 runs to 13 residues. Germline V gene lookup returns CDR1 SGHNT and CDR2 YENEEA. The chain's CDR3 is CASRHTGGDTQYF. The CDR3 DNA reads TGTGCCAGCAGGCATACGGGGGGTGATACGCAGTATTTT.

The J gene is TRBJ2-2, the V gene TRBV6-1; perhaps TRBD2 as D (6 bases). CDR3 size: 15 residues. Deletions cut 6 bases from V and 0 bases from J, with 11 bases between. Per germline, CDR1 MNHNS and CDR2 SASEGT. The CDR3 spells CASRGGGTNTGELFF. The CDR3 DNA sequence: TGTGCCAGCAGGGGGGGTGGGACGAACACCGGGGAGCTGTTTTTT.

This chain connects TRBV6-1 to TRBJ2-1; 11 bases map to TRBD2. Trimming took 4 bases from V and 9 from J; bases not matched to a gene: 8. Germline assignment: CDR1 MNHNS and CDR2 SASEGT. This CDR3 has 15 amino acids. In nucleotides, the CDR3 is TGTGCCAGCAGTGTTACTAGCGGGAGTCGTAGTGAGCAGTTCTTC. It encodes CASSVTSGSRSEQFF.

The rearrangement uses TRBV6-6 and TRBJ1-1; TRBD1 matches 9 bases. The germline V gene has CDR1 MNHNY and CDR2 SVGAGI (reference sequence). J lost 1 base, V lost 5 bases, and 5 bases had no gene match. This CDR3 comprises 15 residues. The CDR3 nucleotides read TGTGCCAGCAGTGGCTCGACAGGGGGGAACACTGAAGCTTTCTTT. Translated, it gives CASSGSTGGNTEAFF.

This chain joins TRBV9 and TRBJ1-6; possibly TRBD1 for D (5 bases). This CDR3 comprises 12 residues. In germline, CDR1 is SGDLS, CDR2 YYNGEE. V was cut by 3 bases and J by 14 bases, with 12 bases left in between. CDR3 loop: CASSAPTGALHF. The CDR3 coding sequence is TGTGCCAGCAGCGCCCCCACGGGGGCCCTCCACTTT.

This clone was picked up one time. The gene calls are TRBV19 and TRBJ1-1; unclear D gene. The CDR3 runs to 13 residues. Germline V gives CDR1 LNHDA, CDR2 SQIVND (reference sequence). The V gene lost 7 bases and the J gene lost 6 bases, with 15 bases spanning the gap. CDR3 sequence reads: CASTSKRFAEAFF. Here the CDR3 DNA reads TGTGCCAGTACCTCCAAGCGTTTCGCTGAAGCTTTCTTT.

The chain uses TRBV18 and TRBJ2-7; 8 bases line up with TRBD2. CDR3 length equals 17 residues. After removal of 3 bases from V and 0 bases from J, the junction contained 10 bases not matched to a gene. Germline V gives CDR1 KGHSH, CDR2 LQKENI. CDR3 nucleotides: TGTGCCAGCTCACCGGGGTCGGCGGGGGGAAGCTCCTACGAGCAGTACTTC. Translated, it gives CASSPGSAGGSSYEQYF.

This chain links TRBV27 with TRBJ2-7; perhaps TRBD2 as D (6 bases). Germline CDR1 MNHEY, CDR2 SMNVEV (reference sequence). Trimming removed 1 base at V and 3 bases at J, with 13 bases between. The CDR3 sequence is 15 residues long. The CDR3 DNA reads as TGTGCCAGCAGTTTATGGGGGGTCCCCCTCTACGAGCAGTACTTC. Translated: CASSLWGVPLYEQYF.

The chain joins TRBV7-3 to TRBJ2-3, with TRBD1 matching over 7 bases. Germline CDR1 and CDR2: SGHTA and FQGTGA. The J segment lost 3 bases and the V segment lost 5 bases, leaving 8 bases of the junction unmatched. The CDR3 spans 15 residues. The DNA for the CDR3 is TGTGCCAGCAGCCCAGGGGGAGTATGGACAGATACGCAGTATTTT. Protein product: CASSPGGVWTDTQYF.

This chain uses TRBV6-5 with TRBJ1-5, with TRBD1 identical over 7 bases. The germline CDR1 and CDR2 sequences are MNHEY and SVGAGI. The CDR3 extends over 15 amino acids. V lost 6 bases, J lost 3 bases, and 8 bases stayed unmatched. The chain's CDR3 is CASRLYDRANQPQHF. The CDR3 coding sequence is TGTGCCAGCAGACTTTATGACAGGGCCAATCAGCCCCAGCATTTT.

The rearrangement joins TRBV25-1 to TRBJ2-7; D is unresolved. In germline, CDR1 is MGHDK, CDR2 SYGVNS. There are 11 residues in the CDR3. Trimming removed 1 base from V and 7 bases from J, with 5 bases in between. Written as DNA, the CDR3 is TGTGCCAGCAGTGAATTATTAGAGCAGTACTTC. Translating it yields CASSELLEQYF.

V is TRBV11-2 and J is TRBJ2-4; 7 bases agree with TRBD1. The germline CDR1 and CDR2 sequences are SGHAT and FQNNGV. V lost 4 bases, J lost 15 bases, and 18 bases stayed unmatched. The CDR3 is made up of 15 amino acids. The DNA of the CDR3 is TGTGCCAGCAGCTCTAACAGGGGTCGGGATTCATTCAGGTACTTC. As protein: CASSSNRGRDSFRYF.

V and J are TRBV30 and TRBJ2-7, with D possibly matching TRBD2 (5 bases). The V gene lost 0 bases and the J gene lost 0 bases, with 9 bases spanning the gap. The germline CDR1 and CDR2 sequences are GTSNPN and SVGIG (reference sequence). The CDR3 is 14 residues long. CDR3 bases: TGTGCCTGGAGTGTACCGGGGAGCTCCTACGAGCAGTACTTC. The encoded protein is CAWSVPGSSYEQYF.

This clone came up once. The chain combines TRBV7-9 with TRBJ2-1; TRBD2 aligns across 7 bases. Losses at the gene ends were 4 bases for V and 9 bases for J; bases not matched to a gene: 0. Germline V gives CDR1 SEHNR, CDR2 FQNEAQ (reference sequence). The CDR3 extends over 11 amino acids. The CDR3 loop reads CASSSSGEQFF. The CDR3 DNA reads as TGTGCCAGCAGCTCTAGCGGTGAGCAGTTCTTC. The full variable domain, completed using reference TRBV7-9 and TRBJ2-1, is DTGVSQNPRHKITKRGQNVTFRCDPISEHNRLYWYRQTLGQGPEFLTYFQNEAQLEKSRLLSDRFSAERPKGSFSTLEIQRTEQGDSAMYLCASSSSGEQFFGPGTRLTVL.

This chain links TRBV6-1 with TRBJ1-2; TRBD1 aligns across 9 bases. The CDR3 length is 15 residues. Germline CDR1 and CDR2: MNHNS and SASEGT. J lost 3 bases, V lost 3 bases, and 5 bases had no gene match. The CDR3 sequence is CASSDGGQGDYGYTF. The CDR3 coding sequence is TGTGCCAGCAGTGATGGGGGACAGGGTGACTATGGCTACACCTTC.

The V and J genes are TRBV4-1 and TRBJ2-5, with D perhaps matching TRBD1 (7 bases). The ends were cut back, 5 bases at V and 5 bases at J, with 12 bases in the middle. Germline V gives CDR1 MGHRA, CDR2 YSYEKL. This CDR3 has 13 residues. The CDR3 DNA follows: TGCGCCAGCAGCGTACAGGGGAGGGAGACCCAGTACTTC. This gives the protein CASSVQGRETQYF.

This clone was counted between two and nine times. The J gene is TRBJ2-5, the V gene TRBV13; maybe TRBD2 (6 bases). This CDR3 is built from 13 residues. V lost 4 bases and J lost 3, with 9 bases in between. The germline V gene has CDR1 PRHDT and CDR2 FYEKMQ (reference sequence). CDR3 in amino acids: CASSYGLKETQYF. CDR3 DNA: TGTGCCAGCAGCTACGGACTAAAAGAGACCCAGTACTTC.

The CDR3 region has the DNA TGTGCCAGCAGCCCCGTGGGTAGCGGAGAGGAAGAGACCCAGTACTTC. Translation gives CASSPVGSGEEETQYF. The J gene is TRBJ2-5, the V gene TRBV7-3; perhaps TRBD2 as D (6 bases). V lost 5 bases to trimming and J lost 3 bases, with 19 bases between them. The germline V gene encodes CDR1 SGHTA and CDR2 FQGTGA. There are 16 residues in the CDR3. The full variable domain, completed using reference TRBV7-3 and TRBJ2-5, is GAGVSQTPSNKVTEKGKYVELRCDPISGHTALYWYRQSLGQGPEFLIYFQGTGAADDSGLPNDRFFAVRPEGSVSTLKIQRTERGDSAVYLCASSPVGSGEEETQYFGPGTRLLVL.

The J gene is TRBJ1-2, the V gene TRBV28, with 7 bases fitting TRBD1. The CDR3 loop spans 18 amino acids. Germline V gives CDR1 MDHEN, CDR2 SYDVKM. Germline trimming cut 4 bases from V and 8 bases from J; bases unmatched to any gene: 22. The CDR3 loop is CASSWSPGTEREGSGYTF. CDR3 sequence (DNA): TGTGCCAGCAGTTGGAGTCCGGGGACAGAACGGGAGGGAAGCGGCTACACCTTC.

The chain combines TRBV5-4 with TRBJ2-1; D is ambiguous. Germline lookup yields CDR1 SGHNT and CDR2 YYREEE (reference sequence). CDR3 length: 14 residues. With 0 bases removed from V and 5 bases from J, the gap between germline ends came to 9 bases. CDR3 nucleotides: TGTGCCAGCAGCTTGGCCGGTCTAAACAATGAGCAGTTCTTC. It is translated as CASSLAGLNNEQFF.

This clone was seen a single time. This rearrangement joins TRBV11-2 to TRBJ2-5; TRBD1 matches 8 bases. The CDR3 extends over 14 amino acids. Germline V lookup: CDR1 SGHAT, CDR2 FQNNGV. V shed 5 bases, J shed 1 base, and the junction held 3 bases outside the gene matches. The CDR3 DNA is TGTGCCAGCAGCAATACAGGGGGCCAAGAGACCCAGTACTTC. This sequence encodes CASSNTGGQETQYF.

The chain couples TRBV9 to TRBJ2-1, with D possibly TRBD2 on 5 matching bases. Germline CDR1 is SGDLS and CDR2 is YYNGEE. The V gene lost 4 bases and the J gene lost 1 base, with 12 bases spanning the gap. The CDR3 consists of 15 residues. The CDR3 loop is CASSTRGGSYNEQFF. CDR3 DNA sequence: TGTGCCAGCAGCACCAGAGGAGGATCCTACAATGAGCAGTTCTTC.

V is TRBV2 and J is TRBJ1-5, with 8 nucleotides matching TRBD1. The V gene end was trimmed by 1 base and the J gene end by 9 bases; junction bases not matched to a gene: 8. Germline loops: CDR1 SNHLY, CDR2 FYNNEI. The CDR3 contains 15 residues. The chain's CDR3 is CASSEDWTGYRPQHF. In nucleotides, the CDR3 is TGTGCCAGCAGTGAAGATTGGACAGGGTACCGGCCCCAGCATTTT.

The chain recombines TRBV7-6 with TRBJ2-7; tentative D call: TRBD1 (6 bases). The CDR3 runs to 15 residues. V shed 1 base and J shed 3 bases, with 13 bases lying between them. Germline V gives CDR1 SGHVS, CDR2 FNYEAQ. DNA for the CDR3: TGTGCCAGCAGCTTAGGCAGGGGCAGGAACTACGAGCAGTACTTC. Translated: CASSLGRGRNYEQYF.